This is a list of T cell receptor beta chains from one sample in a study of shared clonotypes between healthy human individuals. This table comes from immunoSEQ multiplex PCR, and its TCRdb copy is limited to in-frame clones, with some not included. The sample shows hundreds of thousands of clones, approximately 79% of them seen only once. The source material was memory CD4+ T cells sorted from blood. All receptors derive from a woman aged 30 to 39 in good health. Both conserved end residues are part of each CDR3. D genes are given only for firm matches.

v_gene: TRBV4-2; j_gene: TRBJ1-2; d_gene: TRBD1; CDR3aa: CASSIRQGAQLNYGYTF
v_gene: TRBV11-2; j_gene: TRBJ1-5; d_gene: .; CDR3aa: CASSSQSNQPQHF
v_gene: TRBV27; j_gene: TRBJ2-1; d_gene: TRBD2; CDR3aa: CASSLTSGLGGRDNEQFF
v_gene: TRBV11-2; j_gene: TRBJ2-3; d_gene: TRBD2; CDR3aa: CASSLGGSPSTDTQYF
v_gene: TRBV2; j_gene: TRBJ1-5; d_gene: TRBD1; CDR3aa: CASRADRAHNQPQHF
v_gene: TRBV9; j_gene: TRBJ2-3; d_gene: TRBD2; CDR3aa: CASSVGGPWTSGSPDTQYF
v_gene: TRBV2; j_gene: TRBJ2-1; d_gene: TRBD2; CDR3aa: CASRGLGSHEQFF
v_gene: TRBV19; j_gene: TRBJ1-2; d_gene: TRBD1; CDR3aa: CASSIEDRGPLGYGYTF
v_gene: TRBV7-2; j_gene: TRBJ2-1; d_gene: .; CDR3aa: CASSSRTSQFF
v_gene: TRBV18; j_gene: TRBJ2-1; d_gene: TRBD1; CDR3aa: CASSPQPGQGIRNEQFF
v_gene: TRBV2; j_gene: TRBJ1-1; d_gene: .; CDR3aa: CASSEHRINTEAFF
v_gene: TRBV5-6; j_gene: TRBJ2-3; d_gene: TRBD2; CDR3aa: CASSFYGTSGRRTDTQYF
v_gene: TRBV5-1; j_gene: TRBJ2-3; d_gene: TRBD1; CDR3aa: CASSRERTGGADTQYF
v_gene: TRBV13; j_gene: TRBJ1-2; d_gene: .; CDR3aa: CASSIEPNTGGYTF
v_gene: TRBV10-3; j_gene: TRBJ1-1; d_gene: .; CDR3aa: CAIRGINTEAFF
v_gene: TRBV2; j_gene: TRBJ1-5; d_gene: .; CDR3aa: CASSVEQSKASNQPQHF
v_gene: TRBV7-9; j_gene: TRBJ2-1; d_gene: .; CDR3aa: CASSFPGDGNEQFF
v_gene: TRBV9; j_gene: TRBJ2-5; d_gene: .; CDR3aa: CASSVATGLQETQYF
v_gene: TRBV5-1; j_gene: TRBJ2-1; d_gene: .; CDR3aa: CASSLDSGSYNEQFF
v_gene: TRBV10-1; j_gene: TRBJ2-2; d_gene: TRBD2; CDR3aa: CASSELAGGPTGELFF
v_gene: TRBV19; j_gene: TRBJ1-4; d_gene: .; CDR3aa: CASTGLQVWFF
v_gene: TRBV27; j_gene: TRBJ1-1; d_gene: TRBD1; CDR3aa: CASRFRQGVTEAFF
v_gene: TRBV7-8; j_gene: TRBJ2-2; d_gene: .; CDR3aa: CASRRWGTPNTGELFF
v_gene: TRBV19; j_gene: TRBJ2-2; d_gene: .; CDR3aa: CASSLENTGELFF
v_gene: TRBV10-2; j_gene: TRBJ1-1; d_gene: .; CDR3aa: CASTGQDLMNTEAFF
v_gene: TRBV27; j_gene: TRBJ2-7; d_gene: .; CDR3aa: CASSFEGFLGEQYF
v_gene: TRBV5-4; j_gene: TRBJ2-3; d_gene: TRBD2; CDR3aa: CASSLAGGGLATDTQYF
v_gene: TRBV28; j_gene: TRBJ2-1; d_gene: .; CDR3aa: CASSRSDLLVYNEQFF